The clone carrying this TCR beta chain has just a few counts. Its target is unknown. Primers: 60 Vbeta forward and 13 Jbeta reverse. Data came from immunoSEQ multiplex PCR; TCRdb stores just in-frame clones and leaves some out. This sample has approximately 170,000 clones, with around 80% found just once. The CDR3 extends over 17 amino acids. The germline gives CDR1 SGHTA, CDR2 FQGNSA. Germline trimming cut 1 base from V and 4 bases from J; bases unmatched to any gene: 9. The data originate from a study of cytomegalovirus exposure and HLA in healthy donors. Whole-study results and caveats: Most TCR sequences were uncommon, yet certain public TCRs appeared in many donors. In most subjects, TCR beta sequences reportedly gave accurate predictions of HLA-A and HLA-B alleles.

The sequenced material came from PBMCs. The origin of this receptor is a male donor in good health and CMV-seronegative. V and J are TRBV7-2 and TRBJ2-1, with TRBD2 identical over 8 bases. CDR3 sequence: CASSLVGLAGKYNEQFF. In nucleotides, the CDR3 is TGTGCCAGCAGCTTAGTAGGACTAGCAGGGAAGTACAATGAGCAGTTCTTC.